This T cell receptor (beta chain) is from a study of cytomegalovirus exposure and HLA in healthy donors. The overall study: Clustering assigned 81% of the roughly 400 genotyped donors to the Caucasian-associated ancestry cluster.

The CDR3 is 14 amino acids. V lost 0 bases and J lost 6, with 12 bases in between. CDR1 and CDR2 from the germline V gene are SGHRS and YFSETQ. Primers: 60 Vbeta forward and 13 Jbeta reverse. The protocol was immunoSEQ multiplex PCR, while the TCRdb copy is restricted to in-frame clones and leaves out a portion. The repertoire holds about 250,000 clones, with under 80% as singletons. Turning to this clone: As yet, its antigen is unknown.

Findings of the study overall: Prediction of most subjects' HLA-A and HLA-B alleles by TCR beta sequences was reportedly accurate. The study listed approximately 170 cytomegalovirus-associated TCR beta chains.

The V gene is TRBV5-1, the J gene TRBJ1-2; D unresolved. Sequencing was done on a sample of PBMCs. The sequence was collected from a female donor in good health and CMV-seronegative. CDR3 sequence reads: CASSLGRETDGYTF. CDR3 bases: TGCGCCAGCAGCTTGGGGAGGGAAACCGATGGCTACACCTTC.